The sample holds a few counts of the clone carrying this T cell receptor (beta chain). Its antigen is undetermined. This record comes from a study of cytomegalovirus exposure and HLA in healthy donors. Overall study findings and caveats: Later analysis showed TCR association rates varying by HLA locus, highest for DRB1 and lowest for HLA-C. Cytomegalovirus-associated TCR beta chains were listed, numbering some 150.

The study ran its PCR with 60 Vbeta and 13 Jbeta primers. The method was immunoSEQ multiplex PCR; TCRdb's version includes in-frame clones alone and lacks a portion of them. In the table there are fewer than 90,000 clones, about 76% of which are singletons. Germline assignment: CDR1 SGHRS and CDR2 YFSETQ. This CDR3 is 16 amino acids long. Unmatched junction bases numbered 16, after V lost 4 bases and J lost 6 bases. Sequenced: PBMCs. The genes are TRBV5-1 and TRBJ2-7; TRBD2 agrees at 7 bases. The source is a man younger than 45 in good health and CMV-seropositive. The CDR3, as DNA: TGCGCCAGCAGCGGAGAAGGGACTACGAGTGAGGGCGAGCAGTACTTC. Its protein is CASSGEGTTSEGEQYF. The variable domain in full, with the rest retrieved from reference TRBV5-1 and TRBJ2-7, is KAGVTQTPRYLIKTRGQQVTLSCSPISGHRSVSWYQQTPGQGLQFLFEYFSETQRNKGNFPGRFSGRQFSNSRSEMNVSTLELGDSALYLCASSGEGTTSEGEQYFGPGTRLTVT.